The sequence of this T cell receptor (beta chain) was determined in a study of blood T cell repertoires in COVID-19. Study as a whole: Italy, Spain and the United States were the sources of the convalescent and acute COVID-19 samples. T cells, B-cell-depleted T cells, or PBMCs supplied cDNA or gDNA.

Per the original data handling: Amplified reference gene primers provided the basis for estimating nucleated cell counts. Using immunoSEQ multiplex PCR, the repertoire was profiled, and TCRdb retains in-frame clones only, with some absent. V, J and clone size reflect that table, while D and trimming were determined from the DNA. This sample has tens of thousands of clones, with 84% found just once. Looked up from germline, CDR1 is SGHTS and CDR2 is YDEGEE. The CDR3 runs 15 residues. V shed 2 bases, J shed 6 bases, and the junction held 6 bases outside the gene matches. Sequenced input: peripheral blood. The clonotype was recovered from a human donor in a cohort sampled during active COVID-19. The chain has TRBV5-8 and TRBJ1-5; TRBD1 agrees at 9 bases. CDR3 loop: CASSFVVTGGQPQHF. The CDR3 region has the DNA TGTGCCAGCAGCTTCGTAGTGACAGGGGGTCAGCCCCAGCATTTT.